This T cell receptor (beta chain) was recovered during a study of neurological immune-mediated disorders. Study-wide findings and caveats: Patients with HTLV-1-associated myelopathy had the highest level of TCR clonal expansion, whereas patients with multiple sclerosis had the lowest level, falling beneath the level found in healthy controls.

This clonotype has a count of ten or more. The antigen is undetermined. Sequencing runs each yielded over 170 million TCR-beta sequences from 15-18 subjects. TCRdb itself ran the 5' RACE reads through MiXCR, one entry per CDR3 protein. The sample has more than 60,000 distinct CDR3 sequences; approximately 3.7% are singletons. Germline loops: CDR1 LGHDT, CDR2 YNNKEL (reference sequence). This CDR3 is 14 amino acids long. Trimming removed 6 bases from V and 7 bases from J, with 18 bases in between. The V gene is TRBV3-1, the J gene TRBJ1-1, with a tentative D call TRBD1 (6 bases). The TCR comes from a woman aged 45 to 65 with multiple sclerosis. Sample: PBMCs. The chain's CDR3 is CASSSGQTLGEAFF. CDR3 coding DNA: TGTGCCAGCAGTTCAGGACAGACTTTAGGTGAAGCTTTCTTT. The full variable domain, completed using reference TRBV3-1 and TRBJ1-1, is DTAVSQTPKYLVTQMGNDKSIKCEQNLGHDTMYWYKQDSKKFLKIMFSYNNKELIINETVPNRFSPKSPDKAHLNLHINSLELGDSAVYFCASSSGQTLGEAFFGQGTRLTVV.